This is a list of T cell receptor beta chains from one sample in a study of cytomegalovirus exposure and HLA in healthy donors. Method: immunoSEQ multiplex PCR; TCRdb's copy keeps in-frame clones and lacks some. This sample has 130,000 or so clones, with more than 65% found just once. Sequencing was carried out using PBMCs. The receptors come from a man younger than 30 in good health and CMV-seropositive. Each CDR3 is given with its conserved first and last residue. The order of the fields is D gene, J gene, V gene, clone size, CDR3 DNA, CDR3 protein. The D gene is left open where the match is weak. Size values are once, few and many counts, or a class for expanded clones, and some rows have none.

NA TRBJ1-2 TRBV6-5 NA TGTGCCAGCAGTTACGCTGACAGGAATTACAATGGCTACACCTTC CASSYADRNYNGYTF
NA TRBJ1-2 TRBV6-5 NA TGTGCCAGCAGTTACGAGGGGAGGAATGGTGGCTACACCTTC CASSYEGRNGGYTF
NA TRBJ2-1 TRBV6-5 NA TGTGCCAGCAGTTCGGGAACCCCGGGATACAATGAGCAGTTCTTC CASSSGTPGYNEQFF
NA TRBJ2-2 TRBV5-4 NA TGTGCCAGCAGCTTGGTACTAGCTGTCACCGGGGAGCTGTTTTTT CASSLVLAVTGELFF
NA TRBJ1-5 TRBV15 NA TGTGCCACCAGCAGAGAGAACAGGGGCAATCAGCCCCAGCATTTT CATSRENRGNQPQHF
NA TRBJ2-1 TRBV9 NA TGTGCCAGCAGCGCCGACCCCTTCGGAGAGAGGGTCTGGAATGAGCAGTTCTTC CASSADPFGERVWNEQFF
NA TRBJ1-1 TRBV14 few TGTGCCAGCAGCCAAGATCTTGGGCAGGTTAACACTGAAGCTTTCTTT CASSQDLGQVNTEAFF
NA TRBJ1-5 TRBV28 NA TGTGCCAGCAGTTTATGGGCCGGCAATCAGCCCCAGCATTTT CASSLWAGNQPQHF
TRBD2 TRBJ2-1 TRBV10-2 NA TGCGCCAGCAGTGGTCTAGCGGGGATCGATGAGCAGTTCTTC CASSGLAGIDEQFF
NA TRBJ1-3 TRBV5-1 NA TGCGCCAGCAGCTCTTCCCGGGCAGCGGGAGGAAACACCATATATTTT CASSSSRAAGGNTIYF
TRBD2 TRBJ2-1 TRBV19 NA TGTGCCAGTAGTACGCCCCTCGGAGCGGGGGGTTCGTATGAGCAGTTCTTC CASSTPLGAGGSYEQFF
TRBD1 TRBJ1-2 TRBV27 few TGTGCCAGCAGTCCATATGCCCGACAGGGGTTCTATGGCTACACCTTC CASSPYARQGFYGYTF
TRBD2 TRBJ2-7 TRBV18 NA TGTGCCAGCTCACCGCGACTAGCGGGTGCCTACGAGCAGTACTTC CASSPRLAGAYEQYF
NA TRBJ1-1 TRBV27 NA TGTGCCAGCAGTTCCGGGACACCTCATAGAATGAACACTGAAGCTTTCTTT CASSSGTPHRMNTEAFF
TRBD2 TRBJ2-7 TRBV7-8 once TGTGCCAGCAGCTCGACGGGGGGGCCCGGCGAGCAGTACTTC CASSSTGGPGEQYF
TRBD1 TRBJ2-2 TRBV19 few TGTGCCAGTAGCCCGACAGGGTACGGGGAGCTGTTTTTT CASSPTGYGELFF
NA TRBJ1-4 TRBV4-1 NA TGCGCCAGCCAGATTTTACAGGGTGGTGAAAAACTGTTTTTT CASQILQGGEKLFF
NA TRBJ1-5 TRBV6-1 NA TGTGCCAGCAGCTACGGGGGGAATCAGCCCCAGCATTTT CASSYGGNQPQHF
TRBD2 TRBJ2-7 TRBV19 few TGTGCCAGTAGTATCCAAGCGGGAGGGCCCGAGCAGTACTTC CASSIQAGGPEQYF
NA TRBJ1-2 TRBV10-3 NA TGTGCCAATAAAGACTCGAACTATGGCTACACCTTC CANKDSNYGYTF
NA TRBJ2-1 TRBV4-2 NA TGTGCCAGCAGCCAAGTGGCGAATCCCGGGGGTGAGCAGTTCTTC CASSQVANPGGEQFF
TRBD2 TRBJ2-7 TRBV6-5 NA TGTGCCAGTTCTGGACTAGCGGGATCCTACGAGCAGTACTTC CASSGLAGSYEQYF
NA TRBJ2-5 TRBV9 NA TGTGCCAGCGGAGGACCTCAAGAGACCCAGTACTTC CASGGPQETQYF
NA TRBJ2-7 TRBV15 NA TGTGCCACCAGCAGATCGCCGGGACTTGCCTACGAGCAGTACTTC CATSRSPGLAYEQYF
TRBD2 TRBJ2-3 TRBV27 NA TGTGCCAGCAGTTCATTACTAGCGGGAGGGTCCCCAGATACGCAGTATTTT CASSSLLAGGSPDTQYF
TRBD2 TRBJ2-1 TRBV25-1 NA TGTGCCAGCAGTGCCAGCGGGAGGGGTGGTACCTACAATGAGCAGTTCTTC CASSASGRGGTYNEQFF
TRBD1 TRBJ2-3 TRBV19 few TGTGCCAGTAGTATTTGGACAGGGGCCCCAGATACGCAGTATTTT CASSIWTGAPDTQYF
NA TRBJ2-3 TRBV6-6 NA TGTGCCAGCAGTCCACCCGGGGAGCATGGTACGCAGTATTTT CASSPPGEHGTQYF
TRBD1 TRBJ1-1 TRBV4-2 NA TGTGCCAGCAGCCAAGATCTGACAGGGGGGGACACTGAAGCTTTCTTT CASSQDLTGGDTEAFF
NA TRBJ1-6 TRBV7-6 NA TGTGCCAGCAGCTTGGAGGGGCAAAATTCACCCCTCCACTTT CASSLEGQNSPLHF
NA TRBJ2-2 TRBV19 NA TGTGCCAGTAGTATCTCTACTAACACCGGGGAGCTGTTTTTT CASSISTNTGELFF
NA TRBJ1-3 TRBV29-1 once TGCAGCGTTGAGGAGGGGCACGCTGGAAACACCATATATTTT CSVEEGHAGNTIYF
NA TRBJ2-3 TRBV30 NA TGTGCCTGGAGTGTTCAGGGAGATACGCAGTATTTT CAWSVQGDTQYF
TRBD2 TRBJ2-7 TRBV7-6 NA TGTGCCAGCAACACAGGCGGGGGGCCCTTTACCTACGAGCAGTACTTC CASNTGGGPFTYEQYF
NA TRBJ1-1 TRBV7-6 NA TGTGCCAGCAGCTTAGCCGGAGTGACTGAAGCTTTCTTT CASSLAGVTEAFF
TRBD2 TRBJ2-4 TRBV4-1 NA TGCGCCAGCAGCCAAGGGTTGGGACTAGCGGGGGTCTTGGGAAACATTCAGTACTTC CASSQGLGLAGVLGNIQYF
NA TRBJ2-3 TRBV7-6 once TGTGCCAGTGCCGGTGGAGGTACGCAGTATTTT CASAGGGTQYF
TRBD1 TRBJ1-5 TRBV10-1 NA TGCGCCAGCAGTGAAGGCAGGGGGAAGGATCAGCCCCAGCATTTT CASSEGRGKDQPQHF
TRBD1 TRBJ1-1 TRBV4-1 NA TGCGCCAGCAGCCCAGAGAGGGGACAGACTGGGAAGACGGCTGAAGCTTTCTTT CASSPERGQTGKTAEAFF
NA TRBJ2-5 TRBV4-1 NA TGCGCCAGCAGACCGGCAACCAGGGCACAAGAGACCCAGTACTTC CASRPATRAQETQYF
NA TRBJ2-7 TRBV11-1 NA TGTGCCAGCAGCTTAGAGGAGGGGAAACACGAGCAGTACTTC CASSLEEGKHEQYF
TRBD1 TRBJ1-6 TRBV5-1 few TGCGCCAGCAGCTTGACAGGGGCCGGAAAATCACCCCTCCACTTT CASSLTGAGKSPLHF
TRBD1 TRBJ2-1 TRBV19 NA TGTGCCAGCAATGACAGGGGAAGCTCCTACAATGAGCAGTTCTTC CASNDRGSSYNEQFF
TRBD1 TRBJ1-2 TRBV25-1 NA TGTGCCAGCAGTGAAGGACAGGACCTCCTATATGGCTACACCTTC CASSEGQDLLYGYTF
NA TRBJ2-5 TRBV7-7 once TGTGCTAGCAGCTTAGATTTCGGGATTCAAGAGACCCAGTACTTC CASSLDFGIQETQYF
TRBD1 TRBJ1-5 TRBV27 few TGTGCCAGCAGGCCAGGGGGGAGCAATCAGCCCCAGCATTTT CASRPGGSNQPQHF
NA TRBJ1-2 TRBV11-2 NA TGTGCCAGCAGTTGGAGTAACTTGTTCTATGGCTACACCTTC CASSWSNLFYGYTF
TRBD2 TRBJ2-3 TRBV15 NA TGTGCCACCAGCAGACCGGGACTAGCGGCGCCGGGTACGCAGTATTTT CATSRPGLAAPGTQYF
TRBD1 TRBJ2-7 TRBV9 NA TGTGCCAGCAGCGTAGCAGGGACAGGGGGCTACGAGCAGTACTTC CASSVAGTGGYEQYF
TRBD2 TRBJ2-7 TRBV19 NA TGTGCCAGTAAAGGCGGGAGTGTGTACGAGCAGTACTTC CASKGGSVYEQYF
TRBD1 TRBJ1-4 TRBV5-8 NA TGTGCCAGCGCGGACAGGGGAGATGAAAAACTGTTTTTT CASADRGDEKLFF
NA TRBJ2-1 TRBV27 NA TGTGCCAGCAGTACCCCGGGAGAGCAGTTCTTC CASSTPGEQFF